Below are 24 T cell receptor beta chains sequenced from a single sample in a study of graft-versus-host responses after intestinal transplantation. No antigen has been assigned to these receptors. The data were produced by immunoSEQ multiplex PCR, yet TCRdb's version contains in-frame clones alone and is incomplete. This table has more than 100,000 clones, around 93% appearing once. This material consisted of unstimulated CD4+ T cells sorted from spleen or lymph node cells, taken before intestinal transplant. The receptors were sampled from a human donor who received an intestinal transplant.

The chain joins TRBV11-2 to TRBJ2-5, with unresolved D. Trimming stripped 4 bases from V and 2 bases from J, with 8 bases between. The CDR3 is made up of 13 amino acids. Germline V gene data show CDR1 as SGHAT and CDR2 as FQNNGV. The CDR3 nucleotides are TGTGCCAGCAGCTGGCAGGTTCAAGAGACCCAGTACTTC. It codes for CASSWQVQETQYF.

This chain connects TRBV6-6 to TRBJ1-2; D ambiguous. The CDR3 runs 13 residues. Trimming stripped 4 bases from V and 3 bases from J, with 9 bases between. Germline lookup yields CDR1 MNHNY and CDR2 SVGAGI (reference sequence). The CDR3 nucleotides read TGTGCCAGCAGTTCAGCCGGGGACTATGGCTACACCTTC. It encodes CASSSAGDYGYTF.

The chain recombines TRBV5-1 with TRBJ2-3; D ambiguous. This CDR3 is built from 11 residues. Trimming cost V 2 bases and J 4 bases, with 2 bases left between them. The germline V gene has CDR1 SGHRS and CDR2 YFSETQ. The CDR3 region is CASSFADTQYF. The CDR3 bases are TGCGCCAGCAGCTTTGCAGATACGCAGTATTTT.

V usage is TRBV10-1 and J usage is TRBJ2-3; 10 bases fit TRBD2. J was trimmed by 7 bases and V by 3 bases; bases with no gene match: 7. The CDR3 has 15 residues. The germline gives CDR1 WNHNN, CDR2 SYGVQD (reference sequence). CDR3 loop: CASSDSGLADYTQYF. CDR3 bases: TGCGCCAGCAGTGATTCCGGACTAGCGGACTATACGCAGTATTTT.

The gene calls are TRBV9 and TRBJ2-5, with D perhaps given as TRBD1 or TRBD2 (6 bases each). Germline CDR1 SGDLS, CDR2 YYNGEE. The V end was cut by 0 bases, the J end by 9 bases, with 9 bases between. CDR3 length equals 12 residues. The CDR3: CASSVDRGPQYF. The CDR3 DNA reads TGTGCCAGCAGCGTAGATCGGGGGCCCCAGTACTTC.

The genes are TRBV7-9 and TRBJ2-3; D is possibly TRBD2 (6 bases). V was clipped by 6 bases and J by 0 bases, with 16 bases between them. Germline V gives CDR1 SEHNR, CDR2 FQNEAQ (reference sequence). This CDR3 contains 16 residues. In DNA, the CDR3 is TGTGCCAGCAGTCCCGGACGGGGGATAAGCACAGATACGCAGTATTTT. It specifies CASSPGRGISTDTQYF.

J is TRBJ2-1 and V is TRBV5-4, with 12 bases aligning to TRBD2. Germline values: CDR1 SGHNT, CDR2 YYREEE (reference sequence). Trimming removed 0 bases from V and 8 bases from J; junction bases left unmatched: 3. The CDR3 is 15 amino acids. DNA for the CDR3: TGTGCCAGCAGCTTGGAGGCTAGCGGGAGGGATGAGCAGTTCTTC. Its translation: CASSLEASGRDEQFF.

This sequence joins TRBV28 and TRBJ2-7; 8 nucleotides match TRBD2. The CDR3 covers 15 residues. V was clipped by 4 bases and J by 4 bases; unmatched bases: 9. Germline V gene data show CDR1 as MDHEN and CDR2 as SYDVKM. CDR3 sequence: CASSSPPGGLYEQYF. CDR3 DNA sequence: TGTGCCAGCAGTTCGCCCCCGGGGGGGCTATACGAGCAGTACTTC.

V usage is TRBV12-5 and J usage is TRBJ2-5; 10 bases are shared with TRBD1. The CDR3 spans 14 residues. In germline, CDR1 is LGHNT, CDR2 FRNRAP. Trimming removed 1 base from V and 4 bases from J; junction bases left unmatched: 0. The CDR3 bases are TGTGCTAGTGGTTTGGGGACAGGGGGAGAGACCCAGTACTTC. This codes for CASGLGTGGETQYF.

The V call is TRBV30, the J call TRBJ1-2, with 7 bases matching TRBD1. Germline CDR1 and CDR2: GTSNPN and SVGIG (reference sequence). V dropped 4 bases and J dropped 12; count of bases not matched to a gene: 20. There are 15 residues in the CDR3. As DNA, the CDR3 is TGTGCCTGGACCCCCCCCGGGACAGTCTCTCGGCGGGACACCTTC. It is translated as CAWTPPGTVSRRDTF.

The chain is built from TRBV19 and TRBJ1-1; D might be TRBD1 (6 bases). The CDR3 covers 13 residues. Germline V gene sequence: CDR1 LNHDA, CDR2 SQIVND (reference sequence). V dropped 8 bases and J dropped 1 base, with 11 bases sitting between them. The CDR3 DNA reads as TGTGCCAGTGCACAGGGACCGAACACTGAAGCTTTCTTT. Amino acids: CASAQGPNTEAFF.

The rearrangement joins TRBV7-6 to TRBJ2-2; maybe TRBD1 (5 bases). Germline CDR1 is SGHVS and CDR2 is FNYEAQ. This CDR3 is built from 15 residues. The V end was cut by 0 bases, the J end by 5 bases, with 10 bases between. The CDR3 region is CASSLARDQTGELFF. The CDR3 bases are TGTGCCAGCAGCTTAGCCAGGGATCAGACCGGGGAGCTGTTTTTT.

The CDR3 bases are TGTGCCAGTAGTATGGAGGGTATGCAGCCCCAGCATTTT. Translated, it gives CASSMEGMQPQHF. This chain joins TRBV19 and TRBJ1-5, with D hard to call. The CDR3 runs 13 residues. The germline V and J ends were trimmed by 3 bases and 7 bases, with 10 bases remaining between them. Germline-derived CDR1 and CDR2 are LNHDA and SQIVND (reference sequence).

J is TRBJ2-1 and V is TRBV6-6; 7 bases align to TRBD1. V trimming: 6 bases; J trimming: 0 bases; junction bases outside the gene matches: 5. Germline V lookup: CDR1 MNHNY, CDR2 SVGAGI (reference sequence). The CDR3 contains 15 residues. This CDR3 reads CASREDRVSYNEQFF. The DNA for the CDR3 is TGTGCCAGCAGGGAAGACAGGGTCTCCTACAATGAGCAGTTCTTC.

V is TRBV6-8 and J is TRBJ2-7, with D hard to call. Germline-derived CDR1 and CDR2 are MNHGY and SAAAGT. V lost 7 bases and J lost 2, with 15 bases in between. The CDR3 contains 14 residues. This CDR3 reads CASTMTGQPYEQYF. CDR3 coding DNA: TGTGCCAGCACCATGACGGGCCAACCCTACGAGCAGTACTTC.

This clone was seen only once. The chain couples TRBV2 to TRBJ2-7; D is ambiguous. Germline CDR1 SNHLY, CDR2 FYNNEI. V dropped 3 bases and J dropped 4 bases, with 13 bases sitting between them. The CDR3 is 14 residues long. CDR3 DNA: TGTGCCAGCAGTGACTTGGTGGCGCGGTACGAGCAGTACTTC. This encodes CASSDLVARYEQYF.

V usage is TRBV19 and J usage is TRBJ1-5; no reliable D call. Trimming removed 5 bases at V and 3 bases at J, with 17 bases between. CDR3 length equals 16 residues. Germline CDR1 and CDR2: LNHDA and SQIVND (reference sequence). CDR3 in DNA: TGTGCCAGTAGTCGAGAGGTGGCTTTGTTCAATCAGCCCCAGCATTTT. Protein sequence: CASSREVALFNQPQHF.

The chain employs TRBV30 and TRBJ1-1; D gene uncertain. Germline CDR1 GTSNPN, CDR2 SVGIG (reference sequence). The ends were cut back, 0 bases at V and 0 bases at J, with 11 bases in the middle. The CDR3 runs 15 residues. The CDR3 DNA is TGTGCCTGGAGTGTATTCGGGCAGCTGAACACTGAAGCTTTCTTT. This gives the protein CAWSVFGQLNTEAFF.

In this sample, this clone turned up once. This sequence joins TRBV4-1 and TRBJ2-5; possibly TRBD2 for D (6 bases). The DNA end lines up better with TRBJ2-7; the J call may be wrong. Germline CDR1 is MGHRA and CDR2 is YSYEKL. The CDR3 has 16 amino acids. As DNA, the CDR3 is TGCGCCAGCAGCCGGGGGGAGATACTCCCTCCGCACGAGCAGTACTTC. Its translation: CASSRGEILPPHEQYF.

The gene calls are TRBV7-9 and TRBJ1-5; maybe TRBD1 (5 bases). V was trimmed by 5 bases and J by 6 bases, leaving 11 bases between them. CDR1 and CDR2 from the germline V gene are SEHNR and FQNEAQ (reference sequence). CDR3 length: 13 amino acids. CDR3 protein: CASSPRGGQPQHF. As DNA, the CDR3 is TGTGCCAGCAGCCCCCGGGGCGGTCAGCCCCAGCATTTT.

CDR3 nucleotides: TGTGCCAGCAGTTTTTCGGGACCGGGAACCTATGGCTACACCTTC. Translation gives CASSFSGPGTYGYTF. This sequence joins TRBV27 and TRBJ1-2; tentatively, D is TRBD1 (5 bases). CDR3 length: 15 amino acids. Germline CDR1 reads MNHEY; CDR2 reads SMNVEV (reference sequence). Between the trimmed V and J ends, which lost 3 bases and 4 bases, there was a span of 15 bases.

The CDR3 region is CSVRLNGARGTEAFF. The CDR3 region has the DNA TGCAGCGTCCGACTGAACGGGGCGCGCGGCACTGAAGCTTTCTTT. The chain employs TRBV29-1 and TRBJ1-1, with D perhaps TRBD1 (5 bases). V dropped 6 bases and J dropped 4 bases, with 21 bases sitting between them. Per germline, CDR1 SQVTM and CDR2 ANQGSEA. This CDR3 has 15 amino acids. The full variable domain, in which reference TRBV29-1 and TRBJ1-1 provide the parts outside the CDR3, is SAVISQKPSRDICQRGTSLTIQCQVDSQVTMMFWYRQQPGQSLTLIATANQGSEATYESGFVIDKFPISRPNLTFSTLTVSNMSPEDSSIYLCSVRLNGARGTEAFFGQGTRLTVV.

The V call is TRBV7-9, the J call TRBJ2-7; possible D gene TRBD1, 5 bases. Germline lookup yields CDR1 SEHNR and CDR2 FQNEAQ (reference sequence). Trimming shortened V by 5 bases and J by 4 bases, and 18 bases separated the two germline ends. CDR3 length: 15 amino acids. The CDR3 sequence: CASSPAPGFPYEQYF. Here the CDR3 DNA reads TGTGCCAGCAGCCCGGCGCCAGGGTTCCCATACGAGCAGTACTTC.

The J gene is TRBJ2-7, the V gene TRBV11-1, with a tentative D call TRBD1 (5 bases). Germline V gene sequence: CDR1 SGHAT, CDR2 FQDESV (reference sequence). V was shortened by 5 bases and J by 3 bases, with 17 bases between the two germline ends. There are 15 residues in the CDR3. CDR3 sequence reads: CASSPTTVPGYEQYF. In DNA form, the CDR3 reads TGTGCCAGCAGCCCAACGACAGTTCCCGGCTACGAGCAGTACTTC.